This entry is about one T cell receptor beta chain. Trimming took off 5 bases at V and 10 bases at J, with 24 bases between the two ends. Germline V gene data show CDR1 as MNHEY and CDR2 as SVGEGT. The CDR3 is 16 amino acids. The data are from a study of blood T cell repertoires in COVID-19. Study overall: COVID-19 samples, acute and convalescent, were from the United States, Italy and Spain. From T cells, B-cell-depleted T cells, or PBMCs came the material, which was cDNA or gDNA.

How the authors handled the data: Using reference gene primer amplification, nucleated cell counts were estimated. Using immunoSEQ multiplex PCR, the repertoire was profiled, and TCRdb retains in-frame clones only, with some absent. V, J and clone size are those of that table, while D and trimming were read from the DNA. The sample holds about 210,000 clones, around 86% seen once. Sequencing used PBMCs or T cells enriched from blood (not recorded which). The chain links TRBV6-2 or TRBV6-3 to TRBJ2-1, with D perhaps matching TRBD1 (6 bases). The clonotype originates from a woman aged 40 to 49 with acute COVID-19. The CDR3 DNA sequence: TGTGCCAGCAGTCCCTCCTCTGGACAGATGGGTTGGGAGCAGTTCTTC. This sequence encodes CASSPSSGQMGWEQFF.